The clone carrying this TCR beta chain was seen many times. The data are from a study of tumor-infiltrating lymphocytes in oesophageal squamous cell carcinoma. A single record per CDR3 protein comes from TCRdb applying MiXCR to the PCR reads. The table has fewer than 6,500 distinct CDR3 sequences, roughly 15% seen once. The V and J ends lost 3 bases and 7 bases, in that order; junction bases with no gene match: 10. Germline CDR1 and CDR2: KGHSH and LQKENI. This CDR3 has 16 residues. Material: esophageal tumor tissue. The V and J genes are TRBV18 and TRBJ1-2; TRBD1 agrees at 11 bases. This receptor was obtained from a male donor with esophageal squamous cell carcinoma. The CDR3 sequence: CASSPSQDRGPGGYTF. CDR3 sequence (DNA): TGTGCCAGCTCACCTTCACAGGACAGGGGGCCTGGTGGCTACACCTTC.